One sample yielded the 11 T cell receptor beta chains listed below, sequenced in a study of T-cell reconstitution after alpha-beta-depleted transplantation in children. Unique molecular identifiers were used in preparing the TCRbeta library. TCRdb passed the PCR reads through MiXCR, listing each CDR3 protein once. Among over 200,000 distinct CDR3 sequences listed, 11% were seen once. Specimen: PBMCs, collected before TCRalphabeta/CD19-depleted stem cell transplant. The receptors were gathered from a child under two years old with acute myeloid leukemia, due to receive a stem cell transplant.

This clonotype showed up many times. The V call is TRBV14, the J call TRBJ2-1, with D possibly matching TRBD2 (6 bases). This CDR3 spans 16 amino acids. Trimming took off 1 base at V and 4 bases at J, with 14 bases between the two ends. Per germline, CDR1 SGHDN and CDR2 FVKESK. CDR3 DNA: TGTGCCAGCAGCCAAGCCCTGGCTAGCGCTTACAATGAGCAGTTCTTC. Its translation is CASSQALASAYNEQFF.

This clonotype was detected ten times or more. The chain has TRBV24-1 and TRBJ1-2; D gene unclear. V was clipped by 4 bases and J by 5 bases, with 10 bases between them. CDR1 KGHDR and CDR2 SFDVKD come from the germline V gene. The CDR3 length is 13 residues. The CDR3 sequence is CATSDGENYGYTF. In nucleotides, the CDR3 is TGTGCCACCAGTGACGGGGAAAATTATGGCTACACCTTC.

The chain carries TRBV9 and TRBJ1-6, with D perhaps matching TRBD1 (5 bases). V was shortened by 0 bases and J by 6 bases, with 10 bases between the two germline ends. CDR1 and CDR2 (germline): SGDLS, YYNGEE. This CDR3 comprises 15 residues. CDR3 bases: TGTGCCAGCAGCGTAGACCCCGGGGGTAATTCACCCCTCCACTTT. It is translated as CASSVDPGGNSPLHF.

A note on this clonotype: An end of the junction does not agree with germline; a read error may underlie this. The genes are TRBV7-2 and TRBJ2-7, with D possibly being TRBD1 or TRBD2 (6 bases each). In germline, CDR1 is SGHTA, CDR2 FQGNSA. The CDR3 has 15 residues. CDR3 amino acids: CASSLLAGTTYGQHF. CDR3 nucleotides: TGTGCCAGCAGCTTACTGGCGGGGACAACCTACGGGCAGCACTTC.

There are many counts of this clonotype. The gene calls are TRBV6-4 and TRBJ1-6, with unresolved D. Per germline, CDR1 MRHNA and CDR2 SNTAGT. V lost 8 bases and J lost 5, with 22 bases in between. This CDR3 contains 17 residues. The CDR3 DNA follows: TGTGCCAGCCCTCCGGGCAGCCGCCTTGAGAATAATTCACCCCTCCACTTT. It specifies CASPPGSRLENNSPLHF.

This clonotype showed up many times. DNA for the CDR3: TGCGCCAGCAGCTTCGGGCTGAACACTGAAGCTTTCTTT. As protein: CASSFGLNTEAFF. The rearrangement uses TRBV5-1 and TRBJ1-1; no reliable D call. Germline V gives CDR1 SGHRS, CDR2 YFSETQ. This CDR3 is 13 amino acids long. V lost 2 bases and J 0 bases, leaving 5 bases between the germline ends.

This clonotype was observed many times. The rearrangement uses TRBV11-2 and TRBJ2-1, with D perhaps TRBD1 (5 bases). CDR1 is SGHAT, CDR2 FQNNGV, per germline. Trimming shortened V by 0 bases and J by 10 bases, and 16 bases separated the two germline ends. The CDR3 runs to 15 residues. The CDR3, as DNA: TGTGCCAGCAGCTTAGACCTAGAAAGACAGAAGGAGCAGTTCTTC. Protein: CASSLDLERQKEQFF.

This clonotype has a count of ten or more. The rearrangement joins TRBV5-1 to TRBJ1-2, with 10 bases matching TRBD1. The ends lost 3 bases at V and 7 bases at J; junction bases unmatched: 12. The germline gives CDR1 SGHRS, CDR2 YFSETQ. This CDR3 has 16 amino acids. The CDR3 coding sequence is TGCGCCAGCAGCTACTTACCCTTGACAGGGGGCGCTGGCTACACCTTC. It specifies CASSYLPLTGGAGYTF.

This clonotype was seen ten or more times. The rearrangement links TRBV3-1 to TRBJ1-2; D call uncertain. Trimming took off 4 bases at V and 2 bases at J, with 11 bases between the two ends. The germline CDR1 and CDR2 sequences are LGHDT and YNNKEL (reference sequence). This CDR3 has 14 residues. The CDR3 DNA sequence: TGTGCCAGCAGCCTTAAAGGACGGAACTATGGCTACACCTTC. Encoded protein: CASSLKGRNYGYTF.

This clonotype was counted many times. The J gene is TRBJ1-1, the V gene TRBV7-9; 7 nucleotides match TRBD1. Germline V lookup: CDR1 SEHNR, CDR2 FQNEAQ (reference sequence). This CDR3 comprises 14 residues. V trimming: 8 bases; J trimming: 0 bases; junction bases outside the gene matches: 6. CDR3 loop: CASGQVLMNTEAFF. The CDR3 DNA reads as TGTGCCAGCGGACAGGTCCTTATGAACACTGAAGCTTTCTTT.

In its sample, this clonotype was seen many times. The chain joins TRBV19 to TRBJ1-2, with D perhaps matching TRBD1 (6 bases). The CDR3 runs 15 residues. Trimming removed 4 bases at V and 6 bases at J, with 18 bases between. Germline CDR1 reads LNHDA; CDR2 reads SQIVND (reference sequence). CDR3 in amino acids: CASSNVDSAGHGYTF. The CDR3 nucleotides are TGTGCCAGTAGTAACGTGGACAGCGCGGGGCATGGCTACACCTTC.